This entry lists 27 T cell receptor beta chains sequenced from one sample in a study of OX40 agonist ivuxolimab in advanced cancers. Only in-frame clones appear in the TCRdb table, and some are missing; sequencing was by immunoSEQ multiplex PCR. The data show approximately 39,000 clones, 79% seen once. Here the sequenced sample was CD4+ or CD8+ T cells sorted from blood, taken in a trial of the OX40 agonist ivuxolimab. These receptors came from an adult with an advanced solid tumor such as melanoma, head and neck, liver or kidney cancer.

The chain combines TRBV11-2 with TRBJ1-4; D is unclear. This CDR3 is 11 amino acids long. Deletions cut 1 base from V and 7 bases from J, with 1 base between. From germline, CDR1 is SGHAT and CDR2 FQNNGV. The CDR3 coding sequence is TGTGCCAGCAGCTTAGCTGAAAAACTGTTTTTT. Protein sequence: CASSLAEKLFF.

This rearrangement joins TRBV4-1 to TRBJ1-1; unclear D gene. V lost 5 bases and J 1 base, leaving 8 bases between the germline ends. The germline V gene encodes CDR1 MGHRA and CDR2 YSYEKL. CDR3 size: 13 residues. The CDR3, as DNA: TGCGCCAGCAGCACCGCCAAGAACACTGAAGCTTTCTTT. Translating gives CASSTAKNTEAFF.

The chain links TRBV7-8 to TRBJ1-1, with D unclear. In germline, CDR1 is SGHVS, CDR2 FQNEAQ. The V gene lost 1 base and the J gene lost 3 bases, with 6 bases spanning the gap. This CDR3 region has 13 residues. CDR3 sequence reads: CASSLGEYTEAFF. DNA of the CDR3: TGTGCCAGCAGCTTAGGTGAATACACTGAAGCTTTCTTT.

CDR3 loop: CASSLTENTEAFF. The CDR3 DNA reads as TGTGCCAGCAGCTTGACAGAGAACACTGAAGCTTTCTTT. The rearrangement links TRBV7-9 to TRBJ1-1, with D tentatively TRBD1 (5 bases). CDR3 size: 13 residues. Germline V gene data show CDR1 as SEHNR and CDR2 as FQNEAQ (reference sequence). Trimming pared 3 bases from V and 1 base from J, leaving 6 bases between. The whole variable domain, filled in from reference TRBV7-9 and TRBJ1-1, reads DTGVSQNPRHKITKRGQNVTFRCDPISEHNRLYWYRQTLGQGPEFLTYFQNEAQLEKSRLLSDRFSAERPKGSFSTLEIQRTEQGDSAMYLCASSLTENTEAFFGQGTRLTVV.

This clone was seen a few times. The chain's CDR3 is CASSETVQQYF. In DNA form, the CDR3 reads TGTGCCAGCAGTGAAACAGTGCAGCAGTACTTC. The gene calls are TRBV6-1 and TRBJ2-7, with D unresolved. Germline lookup yields CDR1 MNHNS and CDR2 SASEGT. Between the trimmed V and J ends, which lost 2 bases and 8 bases, there was a span of 7 bases. The CDR3 sequence is 11 residues long.

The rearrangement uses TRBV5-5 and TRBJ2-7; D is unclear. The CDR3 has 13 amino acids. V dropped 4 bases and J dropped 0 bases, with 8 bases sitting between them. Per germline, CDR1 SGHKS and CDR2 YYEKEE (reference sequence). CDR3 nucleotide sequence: TGTGCCAGCAGCGTGACCCCCTCCTACGAGCAGTACTTC. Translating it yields CASSVTPSYEQYF.

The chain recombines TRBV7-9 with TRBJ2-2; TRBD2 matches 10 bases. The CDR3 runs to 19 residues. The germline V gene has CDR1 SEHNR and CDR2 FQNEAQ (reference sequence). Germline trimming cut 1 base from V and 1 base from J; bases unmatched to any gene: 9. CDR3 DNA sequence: TGTGCCAGCAGCTTAGATAGGCCTAGCGGGGGAAAGAACACCGGGGAGCTGTTTTTT. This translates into CASSLDRPSGGKNTGELFF.

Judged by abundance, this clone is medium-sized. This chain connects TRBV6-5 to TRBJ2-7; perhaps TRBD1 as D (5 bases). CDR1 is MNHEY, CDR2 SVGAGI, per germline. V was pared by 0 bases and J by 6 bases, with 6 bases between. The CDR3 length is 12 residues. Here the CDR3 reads CASSYSRGEQYF. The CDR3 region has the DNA TGTGCCAGCAGTTACTCAAGGGGCGAGCAGTACTTC.

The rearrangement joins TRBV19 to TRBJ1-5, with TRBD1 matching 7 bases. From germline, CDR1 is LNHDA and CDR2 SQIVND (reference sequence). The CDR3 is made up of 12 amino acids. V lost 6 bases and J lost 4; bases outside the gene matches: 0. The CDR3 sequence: CASRQGNQPQHF. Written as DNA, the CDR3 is TGTGCCAGTAGACAGGGGAATCAGCCCCAGCATTTT.

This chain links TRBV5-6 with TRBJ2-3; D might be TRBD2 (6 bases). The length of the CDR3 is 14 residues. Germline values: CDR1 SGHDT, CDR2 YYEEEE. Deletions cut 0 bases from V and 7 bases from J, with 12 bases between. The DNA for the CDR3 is TGTGCCAGCAGCTTGGGGAGGGGAAAAAATACGCAGTATTTT. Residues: CASSLGRGKNTQYF. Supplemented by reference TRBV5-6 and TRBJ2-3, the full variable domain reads DAGVTQSPTHLIKTRGQQVTLRCSPKSGHDTVSWYQQALGQGPQFIFQYYEEEERQRGNFPDRFSGHQFPNYSSELNVNALLLGDSALYLCASSLGRGKNTQYFGPGTRLTVL.

The CDR3 region has the DNA TGTGCTAGTGGTTTTATCGCAGGGACCTACAATGAGCAGTTCTTC. Protein: CASGFIAGTYNEQFF. This chain joins TRBV12-5 and TRBJ2-1; the D gene is possibly TRBD1 (5 bases). V was shortened by 3 bases and J by 2 bases, with 11 bases between the two germline ends. Germline assignment: CDR1 LGHNT and CDR2 FRNRAP. The CDR3 spans 15 residues. Complete variable domain (other parts from reference TRBV12-5 and TRBJ2-1): DARVTQTPRHKVTEMGQEVTMRCQPILGHNTVFWYRQTMMQGLELLAYFRNRAPLDDSGMPKDRFSAEMPDATLATLKIQPSEPRDSAVYFCASGFIAGTYNEQFFGPGTRLTVL.

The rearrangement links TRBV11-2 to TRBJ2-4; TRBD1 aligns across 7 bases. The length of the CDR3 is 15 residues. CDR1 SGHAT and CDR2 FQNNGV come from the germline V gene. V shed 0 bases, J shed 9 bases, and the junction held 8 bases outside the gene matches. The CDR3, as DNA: TGTGCCAGCAGCTTAGAACCCGGGACAGTGAGCATTCAGTACTTC. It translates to CASSLEPGTVSIQYF.

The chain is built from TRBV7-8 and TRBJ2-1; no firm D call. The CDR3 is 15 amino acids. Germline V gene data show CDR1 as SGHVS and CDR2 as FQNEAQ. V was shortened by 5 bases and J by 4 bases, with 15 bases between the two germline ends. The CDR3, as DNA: TGTGCCAGCAGCCCCTGGGTAGTTACTTACAATGAGCAGTTCTTC. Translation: CASSPWVVTYNEQFF.

The CDR3 region has the DNA TGTGCCAGCAGCTTAGATCCGGGGCCCTATGGCTACACCTTC. Its translation is CASSLDPGPYGYTF. The chain is built from TRBV11-2 and TRBJ1-2; D possibly corresponds to TRBD1 (5 bases). Trimming removed 0 bases at V and 4 bases at J, with 9 bases between. The V gene's germline CDR1 is SGHAT and CDR2 FQNNGV. CDR3 length: 14 amino acids.

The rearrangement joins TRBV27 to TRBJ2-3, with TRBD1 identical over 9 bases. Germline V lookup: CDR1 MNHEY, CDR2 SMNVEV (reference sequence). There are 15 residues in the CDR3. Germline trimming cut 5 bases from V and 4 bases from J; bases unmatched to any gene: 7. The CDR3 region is CASSPTGGAADTQYF. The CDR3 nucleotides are TGTGCCAGCAGTCCCACAGGGGGCGCGGCAGATACGCAGTATTTT.

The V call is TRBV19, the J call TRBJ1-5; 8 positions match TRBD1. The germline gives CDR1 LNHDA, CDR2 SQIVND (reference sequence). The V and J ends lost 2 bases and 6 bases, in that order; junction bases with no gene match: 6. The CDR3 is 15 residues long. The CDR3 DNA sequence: TGTGCCAGTAGTATAACAGGGGGAGCCAGTCAGCCCCAGCATTTT. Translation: CASSITGGASQPQHF.

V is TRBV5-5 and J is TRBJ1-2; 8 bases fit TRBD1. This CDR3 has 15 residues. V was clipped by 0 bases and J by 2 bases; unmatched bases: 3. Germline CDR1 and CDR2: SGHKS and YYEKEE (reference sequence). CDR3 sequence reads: CASSLAGGDNYGYTF. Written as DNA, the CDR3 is TGTGCCAGCAGCTTGGCAGGGGGCGACAACTATGGCTACACCTTC.

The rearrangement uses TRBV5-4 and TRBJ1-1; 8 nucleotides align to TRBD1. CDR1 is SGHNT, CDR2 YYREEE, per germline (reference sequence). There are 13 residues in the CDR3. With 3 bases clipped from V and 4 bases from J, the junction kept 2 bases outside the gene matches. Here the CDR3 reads CASSWDRTTEAFF. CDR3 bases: TGTGCCAGCAGCTGGGACAGGACCACTGAAGCTTTCTTT.

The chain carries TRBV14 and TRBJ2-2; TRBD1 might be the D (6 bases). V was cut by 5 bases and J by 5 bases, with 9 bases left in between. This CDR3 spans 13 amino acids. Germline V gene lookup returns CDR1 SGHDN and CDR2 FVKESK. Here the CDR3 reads CASSWTATGELFF. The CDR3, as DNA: TGTGCCAGCAGCTGGACAGCTACCGGGGAGCTGTTTTTT.

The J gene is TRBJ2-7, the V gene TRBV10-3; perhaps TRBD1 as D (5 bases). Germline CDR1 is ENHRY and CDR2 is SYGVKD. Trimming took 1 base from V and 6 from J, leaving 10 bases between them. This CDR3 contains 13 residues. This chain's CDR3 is CAISEWGGSEQYF. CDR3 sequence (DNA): TGTGCCATCAGTGAGTGGGGCGGAAGCGAGCAGTACTTC.

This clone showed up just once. CDR3 region: CASFLTDSSYNEQFF. The DNA for the CDR3 is TGCGCCAGCTTCCTAACCGATTCCTCCTACAATGAGCAGTTCTTC. V is TRBV5-1 and J is TRBJ2-1; D uncertain. Trimming took 7 bases from V and 0 from J, leaving 14 bases between them. Germline CDR1 reads SGHRS; CDR2 reads YFSETQ. This CDR3 is 15 amino acids long.

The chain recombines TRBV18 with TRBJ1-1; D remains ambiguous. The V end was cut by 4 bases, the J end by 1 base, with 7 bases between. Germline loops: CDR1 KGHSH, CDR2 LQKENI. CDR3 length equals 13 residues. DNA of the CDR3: TGTGCCAGCTCACTTGGAGAGAACACTGAAGCTTTCTTT. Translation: CASSLGENTEAFF.

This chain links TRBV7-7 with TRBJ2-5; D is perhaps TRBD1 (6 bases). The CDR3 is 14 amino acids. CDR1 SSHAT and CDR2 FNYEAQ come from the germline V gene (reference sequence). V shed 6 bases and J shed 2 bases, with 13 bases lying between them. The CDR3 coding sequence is TGTGCCAGCAGGGGGGCAAATCCTCAAGAGACCCAGTACTTC. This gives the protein CASRGANPQETQYF.

This chain's CDR3 is CASSLGGEWYGYTF. The CDR3 nucleotides are TGTGCCAGCAGCTTGGGTGGGGAATGGTATGGCTACACCTTC. V and J are TRBV7-9 and TRBJ1-2; D remains unclear. V was trimmed by 3 bases and J by 5 bases, leaving 13 bases between them. Germline lookup yields CDR1 SEHNR and CDR2 FQNEAQ (reference sequence). CDR3 length: 14 amino acids.

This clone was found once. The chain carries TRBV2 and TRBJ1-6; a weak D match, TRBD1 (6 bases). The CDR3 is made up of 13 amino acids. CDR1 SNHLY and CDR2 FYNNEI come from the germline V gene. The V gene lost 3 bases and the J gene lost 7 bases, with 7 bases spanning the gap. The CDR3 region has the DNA TGTGCCAGCAGTGAGAGGGGGAATTCACCCCTCCACTTT. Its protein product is CASSERGNSPLHF.

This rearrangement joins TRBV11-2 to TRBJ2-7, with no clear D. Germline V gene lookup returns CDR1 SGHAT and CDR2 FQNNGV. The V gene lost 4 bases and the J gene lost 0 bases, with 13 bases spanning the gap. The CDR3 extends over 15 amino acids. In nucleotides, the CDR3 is TGTGCCAGCAGCTCCCCGGCCAGCAGCTCCTACGAGCAGTACTTC. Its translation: CASSSPASSSYEQYF.

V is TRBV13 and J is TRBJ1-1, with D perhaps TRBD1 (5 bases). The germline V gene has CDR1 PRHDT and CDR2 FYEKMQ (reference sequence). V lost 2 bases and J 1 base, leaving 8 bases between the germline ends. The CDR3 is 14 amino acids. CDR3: CASSLMGQNTEAFF. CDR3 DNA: TGTGCCAGCAGCTTAATGGGGCAGAACACTGAAGCTTTCTTT.